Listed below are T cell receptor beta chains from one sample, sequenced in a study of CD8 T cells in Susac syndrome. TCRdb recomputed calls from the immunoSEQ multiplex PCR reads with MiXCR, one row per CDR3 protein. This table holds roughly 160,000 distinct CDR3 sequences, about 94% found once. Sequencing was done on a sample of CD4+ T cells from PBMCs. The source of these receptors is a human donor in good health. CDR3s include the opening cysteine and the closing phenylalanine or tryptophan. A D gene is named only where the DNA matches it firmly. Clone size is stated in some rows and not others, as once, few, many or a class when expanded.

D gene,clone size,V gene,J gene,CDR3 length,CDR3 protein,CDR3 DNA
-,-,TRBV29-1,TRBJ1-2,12,CSVESPRDGYTF,TGCAGCGTTGAAAGTCCTCGGGATGGCTACACCTTC
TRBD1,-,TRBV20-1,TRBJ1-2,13,CSATGTGTGGYTF,TGCAGTGCCACCGGGACAGGGACGGGTGGCTACACCTTC
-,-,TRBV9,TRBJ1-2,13,CASSPMGVYGYTF,TGTGCCAGCAGCCCCATGGGGGTCTATGGCTACACCTTC
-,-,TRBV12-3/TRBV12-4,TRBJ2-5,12,CASSSSPGTQYF,TGTGCCAGCAGCTCGTCGCCCGGGACCCAGTACTTC
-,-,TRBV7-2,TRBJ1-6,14,CASSVTRDNSPLHF,TGTGCCAGCAGCGTCACTAGGGATAATTCACCCCTCCACTTT
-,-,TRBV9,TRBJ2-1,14,CASSVASLRTEQFF,TGTGCCAGCAGCGTAGCCTCCCTCCGAACTGAGCAGTTCTTC
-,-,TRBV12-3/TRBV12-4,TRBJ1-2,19,CASSLVRAGLLPPNYGYTF,TGTGCCAGCAGTTTAGTACGGGCAGGACTTCTCCCACCTAACTATGGCTACACCTTC
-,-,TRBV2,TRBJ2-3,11,CASTGIDTQYF,TGTGCCAGCACTGGAATAGATACGCAGTATTTT
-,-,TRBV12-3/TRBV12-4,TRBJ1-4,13,CASRVSANEKLFF,TGTGCCAGCAGGGTGTCAGCTAATGAAAAACTGTTTTTT
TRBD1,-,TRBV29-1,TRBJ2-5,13,CSGATGYQETQYF,TGCAGCGGCGCGACAGGGTACCAAGAGACCCAGTACTTC
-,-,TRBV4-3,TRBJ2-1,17,CASSQDGSPSSYNEQFF,TGCGCCAGCAGCCAAGATGGGTCCCCCAGCTCCTACAATGAGCAGTTCTTC
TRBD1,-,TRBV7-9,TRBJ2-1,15,CASSSGSDRVHEQFF,TGTGCCAGCAGCTCAGGGTCGGACAGGGTCCATGAGCAGTTCTTC
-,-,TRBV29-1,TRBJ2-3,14,CSVEGGRNADTQYF,TGCAGCGTTGAAGGGGGCAGGAACGCAGATACGCAGTATTTT
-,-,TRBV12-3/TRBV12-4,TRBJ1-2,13,CASTFGSYYGYTF,TGTGCCAGCACCTTCGGCTCCTACTATGGCTACACCTTC
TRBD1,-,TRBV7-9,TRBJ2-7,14,CASSSPGQGHEQYF,TGTGCCAGCAGCTCCCCAGGACAGGGCCACGAGCAGTACTTC
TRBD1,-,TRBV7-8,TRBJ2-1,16,CASSLIRDRVLYEQFF,TGTGCCAGCAGCTTAATCCGGGACAGGGTATTGTATGAGCAGTTCTTC
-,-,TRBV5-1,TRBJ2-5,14,CASSFLDQQETQYF,TGCGCCAGCAGCTTCTTGGACCAGCAAGAGACCCAGTACTTC
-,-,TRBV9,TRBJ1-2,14,CASSVTSFNYGYTF,TGTGCCAGCAGCGTCACCAGTTTTAACTATGGCTACACCTTC
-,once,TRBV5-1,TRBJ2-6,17,CASSGGPSLGGANVLTF,TGCGCCAGCAGCGGGGGACCTTCGTTGGGTGGGGCCAACGTCCTGACTTTC
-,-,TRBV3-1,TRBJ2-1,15,CASSQEPDSYNEQFF,TGTGCCAGCAGCCAAGAGCCAGACTCCTACAATGAGCAGTTCTTC
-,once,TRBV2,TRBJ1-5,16,CASSEAVGGVGQPQHF,TGTGCCAGCAGTGAAGCGGTAGGGGGTGTTGGTCAGCCCCAGCATTTT
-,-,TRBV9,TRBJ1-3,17,CASSPTGRRTSGNTIYF,TGTGCCAGCAGCCCAACGGGACGGCGGACCTCTGGAAACACCATATATTTT
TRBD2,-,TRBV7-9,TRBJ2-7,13,CASSIPAGYEQYF,TGTGCCAGCAGCATACCAGCGGGATACGAGCAGTACTTC
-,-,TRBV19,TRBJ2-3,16,CASSIAITANTDTQYF,TGTGCCAGTAGTATCGCGATTACGGCAAACACAGATACGCAGTATTTT
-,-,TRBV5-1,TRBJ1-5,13,CASSVTVNQPQHF,TGCGCCAGCAGCGTGACAGTTAATCAGCCCCAGCATTTT